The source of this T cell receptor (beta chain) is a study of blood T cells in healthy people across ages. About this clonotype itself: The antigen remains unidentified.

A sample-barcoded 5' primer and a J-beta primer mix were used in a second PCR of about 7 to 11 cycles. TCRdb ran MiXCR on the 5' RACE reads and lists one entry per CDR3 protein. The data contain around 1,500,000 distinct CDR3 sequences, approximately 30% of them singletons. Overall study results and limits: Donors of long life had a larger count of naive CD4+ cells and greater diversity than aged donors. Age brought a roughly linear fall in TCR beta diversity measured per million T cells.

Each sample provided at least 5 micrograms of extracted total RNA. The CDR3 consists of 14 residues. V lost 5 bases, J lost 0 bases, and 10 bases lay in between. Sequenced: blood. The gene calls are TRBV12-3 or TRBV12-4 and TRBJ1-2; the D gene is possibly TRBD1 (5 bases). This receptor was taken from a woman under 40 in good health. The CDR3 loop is CASSEQAPNYGYTF. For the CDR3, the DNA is TGTGCCAGCAGTGAACAGGCGCCTAACTATGGCTACACCTTC.